Sequencing of this TCR beta chain was carried out in a study of cytomegalovirus exposure and HLA in healthy donors. The study ran its PCR with 60 Vbeta and 13 Jbeta primers. Profiling relied on immunoSEQ multiplex PCR, and the TCRdb table lists in-frame clones only, not all of them. The repertoire consists of 90,000 to 110,000 clones, with more than 60% occurring once and the leading ten covering around 2.1%. The CDR3 totals 16 residues. The V and J ends lost 5 bases and 2 bases respectively, with 18 bases between them. Per germline, CDR1 SEHNR and CDR2 FQNEAQ (reference sequence). The sequencing input was PBMCs. This clonotype was obtained from a man in his thirties or forties in good health and CMV-seronegative. This chain links TRBV7-9 with TRBJ2-5; the D gene is possibly TRBD1 (6 bases). The CDR3 is CASSPPLDSVQETQYF. As DNA, the CDR3 is TGTGCCAGCAGCCCCCCCCTGGACAGTGTTCAAGAGACCCAGTACTTC.